This is a list of T cell receptor beta chains from one sample in a study of cytomegalovirus exposure and HLA in healthy donors. Sequencing used immunoSEQ multiplex PCR; TCRdb keeps in-frame clones, though not all of them. Among hundreds of thousands of clones, 85% to 90% were seen once, and the ten largest hold 0.92%. Material: PBMCs. These receptors were obtained from a young woman in good health and CMV-seronegative. Each CDR3 is given with its conserved first and last residue. A D gene is named only where the DNA matches it firmly. Part of the rows lack a size; the others show once, few, many or a class for expanded clones.

j_gene	d_gene	v_gene	abundance	CDR3aa	CDR3nt
TRBJ1-5	.	TRBV18	.	CASSPRTGLQPQHF	TGTGCCAGCTCACCACGCACAGGGCTTCAGCCCCAGCATTTT
TRBJ2-3	.	TRBV2	.	CASRGESTDTQYF	TGTGCCAGCAGGGGAGAGAGCACAGATACGCAGTATTTT
TRBJ1-5	.	TRBV10-1	.	CASSEHSNQPQHF	TGCGCCAGCAGTGAACATAGCAATCAGCCCCAGCATTTT
TRBJ2-3	TRBD1	TRBV5-1	.	CASSLEGQGAKDTQYF	TGCGCCAGCAGCTTGGAGGGCCAGGGGGCCAAAGATACGCAGTATTTT
TRBJ2-3	TRBD2	TRBV5-1	once	CASSFVGLAGGPDPWTDTQYF	TGCGCCAGCAGCTTTGTAGGGCTAGCGGGAGGGCCAGACCCATGGACAGATACGCAGTATTTT
TRBJ2-3	.	TRBV25-1	.	CASSEVLETGQYF	TGTGCCAGCAGTGAAGTCCTGGAGACGGGGCAGTATTTT
TRBJ2-7	TRBD2	TRBV19	.	CASSIPGGYYEQYF	TGTGCCAGTAGTATCCCGGGAGGCTACTACGAGCAGTACTTC
TRBJ2-1	TRBD2	TRBV6-5	.	CASRRTPGGYNEQFF	TGTGCCAGCAGGAGGACACCGGGAGGCTACAATGAGCAGTTCTTC
TRBJ2-5	.	TRBV5-1	once	CASSLEETQYF	TGCGCCAGCAGCCTAGAAGAGACCCAGTACTTC
TRBJ1-3	.	TRBV29-1	.	CSVEYPGAGNTIYF	TGCAGCGTTGAATACCCAGGGGCTGGAAACACCATATATTTT
TRBJ2-5	TRBD1	TRBV2	.	CASSEGDRGGRETQYF	TGTGCCAGCAGTGAGGGGGACAGGGGAGGTAGGGAGACCCAGTACTTC
TRBJ2-1	.	TRBV7-9	.	CASSFLSGLSYNEQFF	TGTGCCAGCAGCTTTCTGAGCGGACTTTCCTACAATGAGCAGTTCTTC
TRBJ2-7	.	TRBV11-2	once	CASSQRLVYEQYF	TGTGCCAGCAGCCAGCGACTGGTATACGAGCAGTACTTC
TRBJ2-1	TRBD1	TRBV5-1	.	CASSSDRENNEQFF	TGCGCCAGCAGCTCCGACAGGGAGAACAATGAGCAGTTCTTC
TRBJ2-5	.	TRBV5-1	once	CASSLSVQVGLETQYF	TGCGCCAGCAGCTTGTCTGTACAGGTCGGTCTGGAGACCCAGTACTTC
TRBJ1-4	.	TRBV5-5	.	CASSSRGDSEKLFF	TGTGCCAGCAGCTCCCGGGGTGATAGTGAAAAACTGTTTTTT
TRBJ1-1	.	TRBV5-4	.	CASSRTPGGVNTEAFF	TGTGCCAGCAGCCGGACCCCCGGAGGGGTGAACACTGAAGCTTTCTTT
TRBJ1-2	TRBD1	TRBV9	.	CASSTKGGQGEFSYGYTF	TGTGCCAGCAGCACGAAGGGGGGACAGGGTGAATTTTCTTATGGCTACACCTTC
TRBJ2-1	.	TRBV27	.	CASSQGSYNEQFF	TGTGCCAGCAGTCAGGGGTCCTACAATGAGCAGTTCTTC
TRBJ2-1	TRBD2	TRBV10-1	.	CASSSGLAGGNEQFF	TGCGCCAGCAGTTCAGGACTAGCGGGAGGTAATGAGCAGTTCTTC
TRBJ2-3	TRBD1	TRBV9	.	CASSGGTGGADTQYF	TGTGCCAGCAGCGGTGGGACAGGGGGGGCAGATACGCAGTATTTT
TRBJ1-4	TRBD1	TRBV15	.	CATSPARQGGQRNEKLFF	TGTGCCACCAGCCCTGCACGACAGGGGGGACAACGGAATGAAAAACTGTTTTTT
TRBJ1-4	.	TRBV5-6	.	CASSRTGLEFEKLFF	TGTGCCAGCAGCCGTACGGGACTGGAGTTTGAAAAACTGTTTTTT
TRBJ2-2	.	TRBV18	.	CASSPRRDTGELFF	TGTGCCAGCTCACCACGGAGAGACACCGGGGAGCTGTTTTTT
TRBJ2-2	TRBD2	TRBV7-3	once	CASSLLGGRDTGELFF	TGTGCCAGCAGCTTATTGGGCGGGAGAGACACCGGGGAGCTGTTTTTT
TRBJ2-1	.	TRBV7-9	.	CASSPQGAGRAAYNEQFF	TGTGCCAGCAGCCCTCAAGGGGCCGGACGGGCGGCCTACAATGAGCAGTTCTTC
TRBJ2-7	.	TRBV7-8	medium-sized	CASSFYSDEQYF	TGTGCCAGCAGCTTCTACAGTGACGAGCAGTACTTC
TRBJ1-1	.	TRBV7-2	.	CASSLSPPGRFGWNTEAFF	TGTGCCAGCAGCTTATCCCCACCAGGGAGGTTTGGGTGGAACACTGAAGCTTTCTTT
TRBJ2-7	TRBD2	TRBV6-5	.	CASSDGTTLYEQYF	TGTGCCAGCAGCGACGGGACTACCCTCTACGAGCAGTACTTC
TRBJ1-5	.	TRBV28	once	CASSSSGAYQPQHF	TGTGCCAGCAGTTCGTCAGGGGCCTATCAGCCCCAGCATTTT
TRBJ2-7	.	TRBV6-5	.	CASSYSVGRGRNEQYF	TGTGCCAGCAGTTACTCAGTCGGCAGGGGGAGGAACGAGCAGTACTTC
TRBJ1-5	.	TRBV5-8	.	CASSLYNRVNQPQHF	TGTGCCAGCAGCTTGTATAACAGGGTGAATCAGCCCCAGCATTTT
TRBJ2-3	.	TRBV2	.	CASSSVQSGSKTDTQYF	TGTGCCAGCAGTTCAGTCCAGTCAGGGTCGAAGACAGATACGCAGTATTTT
TRBJ1-1	TRBD1	TRBV9	.	CASSVGGQGESDTEAFF	TGTGCCAGCAGCGTAGGTGGACAGGGGGAAAGTGACACTGAAGCTTTCTTT
TRBJ2-3	TRBD2	TRBV9	.	CASSVGLAGGTDTQYF	TGTGCCAGCAGCGTAGGACTAGCGGGGGGCACAGATACGCAGTATTTT
TRBJ2-1	TRBD1	TRBV11-2	.	CASSSPSRGRRSYNEQFF	TGTGCCAGCAGCTCCCCCAGCAGGGGGCGTCGCTCCTACAATGAGCAGTTCTTC
TRBJ2-3	.	TRBV27	.	CATRRDTQYF	TGTGCCACCAGACGGGATACGCAGTATTTT
TRBJ2-5	TRBD2	TRBV11-2	.	CASSHGTTLQETQYF	TGTGCCAGCAGCCACGGGACTACCCTTCAAGAGACCCAGTACTTC
TRBJ2-5	TRBD2	TRBV27	.	CASSQLAGGPETQYF	TGTGCCAGCAGCCAACTAGCGGGAGGGCCAGAGACCCAGTACTTC
TRBJ2-1	.	TRBV12-5	once	CASGLGVYNEQFF	TGTGCTAGTGGTTTGGGCGTCTACAATGAGCAGTTCTTC